This T cell receptor (beta chain) was identified during a study of shared clonotypes between healthy human individuals. At a deep level, the assay was run. The replicate PCRs on unsorted PBMC were given 250 to 350 ng DNA, which is 25,000 to 30,000 T cell genomes. Generated by immunoSEQ multiplex PCR, the TCRdb table keeps only in-frame clones and is missing some. The profile shows hundreds of thousands of clones, 70% to 80% of them singletons. This clone was detected only a few times. J lost 2 bases, V lost 0 bases, and 3 bases had no gene match. Germline values: CDR1 KGHSH, CDR2 LQKENI. The CDR3 has 16 amino acids.

The TCR originated in a woman in her thirties or forties in good health. Some clones in this sample may be carry-over from other donors' samples. The J gene is TRBJ2-7, the V gene TRBV18; 11 bases are shared with TRBD1. The sample comprised PBMCs. This CDR3 reads CASSPPGTGGAYEQYF. The CDR3 bases are TGTGCCAGCTCACCACCCGGGACAGGGGGGGCCTACGAGCAGTACTTC.